The 9 T cell receptor beta chains reported below all come from one sample, sequenced in a study of blood T cell repertoires in COVID-19. Assay used: immunoSEQ multiplex PCR; TCRdb lists only in-frame clones, some missing. Of roughly 90,000 clones listed, 80% to 90% are singletons. Material for sequencing was peripheral blood. These receptors originate from a man aged 45-65 years with COVID-19, enrolled during active disease.

V usage is TRBV6-4 and J usage is TRBJ1-1; unclear D gene. From germline, CDR1 is MRHNA and CDR2 SNTAGT. V dropped 6 bases and J dropped 3 bases, with 11 bases sitting between them. This CDR3 is built from 13 residues. CDR3 bases: TGTGCCAGCAGCATAACAGCTTACACTGAAGCTTTCTTT. It yields the protein CASSITAYTEAFF.

This clone was seen only once. CDR3 bases: TGCAGTGCCCCGGGCACTGAAGCTTTCTTT. It specifies CSAPGTEAFF. The V call is TRBV20-1, the J call TRBJ1-1; no reliable D call. Germline V lookup: CDR1 DFQATT, CDR2 SNEGSKA (reference sequence). The CDR3 runs 10 residues. V was cut by 6 bases and J by 4 bases, with 6 bases left in between.

The rearrangement uses TRBV20-1 and TRBJ1-1, with 7 bases identical to TRBD1. The CDR3 is 11 residues long. Germline V lookup: CDR1 DFQATT, CDR2 SNEGSKA (reference sequence). The J segment lost 8 bases and the V segment lost 0 bases, leaving 0 bases of the junction unmatched. The CDR3 protein is CSAREQGEAFF. As DNA, the CDR3 is TGCAGTGCTAGAGAACAGGGGGAAGCTTTCTTT.

The genes are TRBV19 and TRBJ2-2; D is unclear. The CDR3 spans 14 residues. Between the trimmed V and J ends, which lost 11 bases and 1 base, there was a span of 14 bases. Germline V CDR1 and CDR2: LNHDA, SQIVND (reference sequence). The CDR3 coding sequence is TGTGCCGCCACCGCGGCGGTGAACACCGGGGAGCTGTTTTTT. It codes for CAATAAVNTGELFF.

This chain connects TRBV29-1 to TRBJ1-1; TRBD1 matches at 7 bases. Trimming removed 7 bases from V and 0 bases from J; junction bases left unmatched: 5. CDR3 length equals 13 residues. Germline-derived CDR1 and CDR2 are SQVTM and ANQGSEA. CDR3 in DNA: TGCAGCGCCCTACAGGGGCTGAACACTGAAGCTTTCTTT. It yields the protein CSALQGLNTEAFF.

V gene TRBV6-6 combines with J gene TRBJ2-3; possibly TRBD2 for D (5 bases). Trimming left V 6 bases short and J 1 base short, with 11 bases between. Germline lookup yields CDR1 MNHNY and CDR2 SVGAGI (reference sequence). The CDR3 loop spans 14 amino acids. CDR3 in amino acids: CASRPAGGTDTQYF. The CDR3, as DNA: TGTGCCAGCAGACCCGCCGGGGGCACAGATACGCAGTATTTT.

The chain has TRBV30 and TRBJ1-5, with D maybe TRBD1 (5 bases). Trimming took 5 bases from V and 3 from J, leaving 17 bases between them. Germline lookup yields CDR1 GTSNPN and CDR2 SVGIG (reference sequence). CDR3 length: 15 amino acids. The chain's CDR3 is CAWAREGNVNQPQHF. The CDR3 bases are TGTGCCTGGGCTAGGGAGGGGAATGTCAATCAGCCCCAGCATTTT.

V usage is TRBV10-3 and J usage is TRBJ1-6; D unresolved. The CDR3 sequence is 13 residues long. The ends were cut back, 9 bases at V and 6 bases at J, with 12 bases in the middle. Germline V gene lookup returns CDR1 ENHRY and CDR2 SYGVKD. The CDR3 DNA sequence: TGTGCCATGAGAGGGTCGGGTAATTCACCCCTCCACTTT. This gives the protein CAMRGSGNSPLHF.

The chain couples TRBV5-3 to TRBJ1-4; 9 bases agree with TRBD1. TRBV5-3 belongs to the ORF category, with a function that is uncertain. The V gene end was trimmed by 4 bases and the J gene end by 7 bases; junction bases not matched to a gene: 5. This CDR3 region has 14 residues. The CDR3, as DNA: TGTGCCAGAAGCGCGGGACAGGGATGTGAAAAACTGTTTTTT. This gives the protein CARSAGQGCEKLFF.